The next 29 T cell receptor beta chains were all read from a single sample in a study of blood T cell repertoires in COVID-19. Assay: immunoSEQ multiplex PCR; the TCRdb copy retains only in-frame clones and omits some. Among around 620,000 clones, approximately 90% were seen once, and the ten largest hold approximately 0.25%. The sequenced material came from peripheral blood. Source of these receptors: a woman under 30 with acute or convalescent COVID-19.

This clone appeared a few times. The chain links TRBV10-1 to TRBJ2-3, with a possible D match to TRBD2 (7 bases). Germline V gives CDR1 WNHNN, CDR2 SYGVQD (reference sequence). The CDR3 consists of 16 residues. V gave up 4 bases and J gave up 3 bases, with 17 bases separating them. CDR3 coding DNA: TGCGCCAGCAGTGGGAAGTGGGGGGGCCGGACAGATACGCAGTATTTT. This gives the protein CASSGKWGGRTDTQYF.

V usage is TRBV28 and J usage is TRBJ2-7; D gene unclear. Germline CDR1 and CDR2: MDHEN and SYDVKM. Trimming pared 1 base from V and 0 bases from J, leaving 13 bases between. This CDR3 spans 16 amino acids. The CDR3 here is CASSLYEVIGSYEQYF. CDR3 in DNA: TGTGCCAGCAGTTTATATGAGGTTATTGGCTCCTACGAGCAGTACTTC.

The V call is TRBV5-4, the J call TRBJ2-7; TRBD1 might be the D (6 bases). Germline CDR1 and CDR2: SGHNT and YYREEE (reference sequence). V dropped 0 bases and J dropped 6 bases, with 16 bases sitting between them. CDR3 length: 15 amino acids. The DNA for the CDR3 is TGTGCCAGCAGCTTGGGACAGGACGGGGCGGGCGAGCAGTACTTC. Its translation: CASSLGQDGAGEQYF.

The rearrangement links TRBV2 to TRBJ1-1; 9 nucleotides match TRBD1. The CDR3 covers 13 residues. The trim removed 8 bases at V and 10 bases at J, leaving 11 bases unmatched. Germline loops: CDR1 SNHLY, CDR2 FYNNEI. The CDR3 DNA follows: TGTGCCAGCCGAGGGGACAGGGCTATGGGAGCTTTCTTT. Its protein product is CASRGDRAMGAFF.

The CDR3, as DNA: TGTGCCAGCAGCGGGGACAGGGCAAACACCGGGGAGCTGTTTTTT. This sequence encodes CASSGDRANTGELFF. V gene TRBV11-3 combines with J gene TRBJ2-2, with 9 bases matching TRBD1. V was clipped by 5 bases and J by 2 bases; unmatched bases: 3. CDR3 length: 15 amino acids. The germline gives CDR1 SGHNT, CDR2 YENEEA.

The chain uses TRBV5-4 and TRBJ2-7, with 8 nucleotides matching TRBD1. The CDR3 covers 14 residues. Germline V gene lookup returns CDR1 SGHNT and CDR2 YYREEE (reference sequence). The trim removed 4 bases at V and 6 bases at J, leaving 9 bases unmatched. The CDR3: CASSLQGARGEQYF. In nucleotides, the CDR3 is TGTGCCAGCAGCCTGCAGGGGGCGCGGGGCGAGCAGTACTTC.

The chain joins TRBV6-5 to TRBJ1-4, with 7 positions matching TRBD1. V trimming: 7 bases; J trimming: 5 bases; junction bases outside the gene matches: 10. There are 15 residues in the CDR3. Germline CDR1 MNHEY, CDR2 SVGAGI. As DNA, the CDR3 is TGTGCCAGCAACCGCCAGGGACAGTTAAATGAAAAACTGTTTTTT. Translated, it gives CASNRQGQLNEKLFF.

The gene calls are TRBV28 and TRBJ1-3; 8 bases fit TRBD1. V lost 7 bases to trimming and J lost 4 bases; unmatched junction nucleotides: 9. CDR3 length: 15 amino acids. CDR1 and CDR2 from the germline V gene are MDHEN and SYDVKM. The CDR3 region is CASTPDRAGGNTIYF. In nucleotides, the CDR3 is TGTGCCAGCACCCCGGACAGGGCGGGGGGAAACACCATATATTTT. Looking up the rest from reference TRBV28 and TRBJ1-3 gives the full variable domain: DVKVTQSSRYLVKRTGEKVFLECVQDMDHENMFWYRQDPGLGLRLIYFSYDVKMKEKGDIPEGYSVSREKKERFSLILESASTNQTSMYLCASTPDRAGGNTIYFGEGSWLTVV.

The sample holds a few counts of this clone. The chain has TRBV7-2 and TRBJ2-7; tentative D call: TRBD2 (5 bases). The CDR3 contains 14 residues. The V end was cut by 5 bases, the J end by 0 bases, with 11 bases between. Germline values: CDR1 SGHTA, CDR2 FQGNSA. The CDR3 DNA is TGTGCCAGCAGCCTGGACTTGTACTCCTACGAGCAGTACTTC. Its translation is CASSLDLYSYEQYF.

The chain combines TRBV3-1 (or the pseudogene TRBV3-2) with TRBJ2-5; D is perhaps TRBD1 (6 bases). The V and J ends lost 2 bases and 2 bases respectively, with 12 bases between them. The CDR3 runs to 15 residues. Germline-derived CDR1 and CDR2 are LGHDT and YNNKEL (reference sequence). The CDR3 DNA follows: TGTGCCAGCAGCCAATCCTCAGGGGCTCAAGAGACCCAGTACTTC. The encoded protein is CASSQSSGAQETQYF.

This clone was seen once. This CDR3 reads CAWSPGTASTDTQYF. The CDR3 bases are TGTGCCTGGAGTCCCGGGACAGCTAGCACAGATACGCAGTATTTT. The J gene is TRBJ2-3, the V gene TRBV30, with 7 nucleotides matching TRBD1. This CDR3 has 15 amino acids. Germline CDR1 and CDR2: GTSNPN and SVGIG (reference sequence). V gave up 2 bases and J gave up 0 bases; unmatched junction bases: 5.

V and J are TRBV24-1 and TRBJ1-2; the D gene is possibly TRBD1 (5 bases). The CDR3 contains 12 residues. V lost 4 bases to trimming and J lost 5 bases, with 7 bases between them. Germline CDR1 reads KGHDR; CDR2 reads SFDVKD. CDR3 residues: CATSEGLYGYTF. Here the CDR3 DNA reads TGTGCCACCAGTGAGGGACTGTATGGCTACACCTTC.

This sequence joins TRBV27 and TRBJ2-1; D gene ambiguous. V lost 1 base and J 6 bases, leaving 13 bases between the germline ends. This CDR3 is 15 amino acids long. CDR1 is MNHEY and CDR2 is SMNVEV in the germline V gene (reference sequence). Written as DNA, the CDR3 is TGTGCCAGCAGTTTATATGGCGGCAGACCCAATGAGCAGTTCTTC. Its translation is CASSLYGGRPNEQFF.

The chain carries TRBV7-2 and TRBJ2-7, with D possibly TRBD2 on 6 matching bases. CDR1 is SGHTA and CDR2 is FQGNSA in the germline V gene. The CDR3 consists of 14 residues. Between the trimmed V and J ends, which lost 8 bases and 2 bases, there was a span of 16 bases. The CDR3 coding sequence is TGTGCCAGCCCCTTCGTAGGAGGGGCCTACGAGCAGTACTTC. Translation: CASPFVGGAYEQYF.

The chain combines TRBV7-6 with TRBJ1-1; D gene uncertain. CDR1 and CDR2 (germline): SGHVS, FNYEAQ. The germline V and J ends were trimmed by 6 bases and 1 base, with 9 bases remaining between them. The CDR3 consists of 13 residues. In nucleotides, the CDR3 is TGTGCCAGCAGAAACGGGGAGAACACTGAAGCTTTCTTT. Residues: CASRNGENTEAFF.

This sequence joins TRBV18 and TRBJ1-1; 7 nucleotides align to TRBD1. Germline CDR1 is KGHSH and CDR2 is LQKENI. CDR3 size: 16 residues. V was clipped by 3 bases and J by 4 bases; unmatched bases: 11. CDR3 region: CASSPFERGQGTEAFF. The CDR3, as DNA: TGTGCCAGCTCACCGTTTGAGAGGGGGCAAGGCACTGAAGCTTTCTTT.

As regards this clone: The sample carries other DNA sequences with the same CDR3. The rearrangement links TRBV30 to TRBJ1-2, with D unresolved. Germline CDR1 and CDR2: GTSNPN and SVGIG (reference sequence). This CDR3 spans 13 amino acids. Trimming pared 0 bases from V and 3 bases from J, leaving 8 bases between. The CDR3 bases are TGTGCCTGGAGTGTAGCGGTTCACTATGGCTACACCTTC. Translation: CAWSVAVHYGYTF. Looking up the rest from reference TRBV30 and TRBJ1-2 gives the full variable domain: SQTIHQWPATLVQPVGSPLSLECTVEGTSNPNLYWYRQAAGRGLQLLFYSVGIGQISSEVPQNLSASRPQDRQFILSSKKLLLSDSGFYLCAWSVAVHYGYTFGSGTRLTVV.

The chain uses TRBV6-5 and TRBJ2-6; D call uncertain. This CDR3 contains 13 residues. CDR1 is MNHEY, CDR2 SVGAGI, per germline. Trimming left V 4 bases short and J 4 bases short, with 5 bases between. The CDR3 protein is CASSSRGANVLTF. CDR3 bases: TGTGCCAGCAGTTCTAGAGGGGCCAACGTCCTGACTTTC.

The chain employs TRBV30 and TRBJ1-3; a possible D gene is TRBD1 (5 bases). Trimming pared 8 bases from V and 4 bases from J, leaving 6 bases between. Germline V gene lookup returns CDR1 GTSNPN and CDR2 SVGIG (reference sequence). This CDR3 comprises 10 residues. The CDR3 bases are TGTGCCGGGGCAGGAAACACCATATATTTT. Protein sequence: CAGAGNTIYF.

The V gene is TRBV18, the J gene TRBJ2-7; perhaps TRBD1 as D (5 bases). Trimming took off 1 base at V and 2 bases at J, with 12 bases between the two ends. CDR1 is KGHSH, CDR2 LQKENI, per germline. The length of the CDR3 is 15 residues. In DNA form, the CDR3 reads TGTGCCAGCTCACCACGGGCAGGGTGGACCTACGAGCAGTACTTC. This codes for CASSPRAGWTYEQYF. Combining the CDR3 with reference TRBV18 and TRBJ2-7 gives the whole variable domain NAGVMQNPRHLVRRRGQEARLRCSPMKGHSHVYWYRQLPEEGLKFMVYLQKENIIDESGMPKERFSAEFPKEGPSILRIQQVVRGDSAAYFCASSPRAGWTYEQYFGPGTRLTVT.

The chain joins TRBV21-1 to TRBJ1-5. TRBV21-1 is shown as a pseudogene. The CDR3 has 17 amino acids. The CDR3 spells CASSKETPGESNQPQHF. For the CDR3, the DNA is TGTGCCAGCAGCAAAGAAACGCCCGGGGAGAGCAATCAGCCCCAGCATTTT.

DNA for the CDR3: TGTGCCTACCATTGGGGGGGCTACTATGGCTACACCTTC. As protein: CAYHWGGYYGYTF. The gene calls are TRBV30 and TRBJ1-2; D perhaps matches TRBD1 (6 bases). The CDR3 spans 13 residues. V was clipped by 7 bases and J by 3 bases, with 15 bases between them. Germline lookup yields CDR1 GTSNPN and CDR2 SVGIG (reference sequence).

Written as DNA, the CDR3 is TGCGCCAGCAGCCCCGGACAGGGTATCGACGAGCAGTACTTC. Amino acid sequence: CASSPGQGIDEQYF. The J gene is TRBJ2-7, the V gene TRBV5-1, with TRBD1 identical over 8 bases. The V gene end was trimmed by 4 bases and the J gene end by 5 bases; junction bases not matched to a gene: 8. CDR1 and CDR2 (germline): SGHRS, YFSETQ. The CDR3 runs to 14 residues.

There are a few counts of this clone. This rearrangement joins TRBV13 to TRBJ1-2; D unresolved. The germline V gene encodes CDR1 PRHDT and CDR2 FYEKMQ (reference sequence). The CDR3 is 13 amino acids. V gave up 2 bases and J gave up 4 bases, with 8 bases separating them. The CDR3 nucleotides read TGTGCCAGCAGCTTACGGGAGTCCTATGGCTACACCTTC. The encoded protein is CASSLRESYGYTF.

This clone showed up just once. For the CDR3, the DNA is TGTGCCAGCAGCATATCCGTGCGCACTGAAGCTTTCTTT. Translated, it gives CASSISVRTEAFF. V and J are TRBV7-7 and TRBJ1-1, with unresolved D. CDR3 length equals 13 residues. V shed 5 bases and J shed 4 bases, with 11 bases lying between them. The germline gives CDR1 SSHAT, CDR2 FNYEAQ (reference sequence).

A single count supports this clone. V and J are TRBV29-1 and TRBJ2-4, with a possible D match to TRBD2 (5 bases). The CDR3 consists of 13 residues. Per germline, CDR1 SQVTM and CDR2 ANQGSEA. V was cut by 4 bases and J by 7 bases, with 14 bases left in between. In nucleotides, the CDR3 is TGCAGCGTTGTTAAGTACGGGGAGAACATTCAGTACTTC. Translated, it gives CSVVKYGENIQYF.

The chain joins TRBV19 to TRBJ2-3; TRBD2 is a possible D gene (5 bases). The germline V and J ends were trimmed by 4 bases and 8 bases, with 19 bases remaining between them. The CDR3 has 15 amino acids. CDR1 and CDR2 (germline): LNHDA, SQIVND (reference sequence). The CDR3 here is CASSTTSGIGGTQYF. The CDR3 DNA follows: TGTGCCAGTAGTACGACTTCGGGAATTGGTGGTACGCAGTATTTT.

This chain links TRBV5-5 with TRBJ1-1; D not certain. V shed 4 bases and J shed 6 bases, with 13 bases lying between them. This CDR3 region has 13 residues. The germline CDR1 and CDR2 sequences are SGHKS and YYEKEE (reference sequence). The CDR3 nucleotides read TGTGCCAGCAGCCCCCCGGGGTGGGCTGAAGCTTTCTTT. Translating gives CASSPPGWAEAFF. Drawing the rest from reference TRBV5-5 and TRBJ1-1, the complete variable domain is DAGVTQSPTHLIKTRGQQVTLRCSPISGHKSVSWYQQVLGQGPQFIFQYYEKEERGRGNFPDRFSARQFPNYSSELNVNALLLGDSALYLCASSPPGWAEAFFGQGTRLTVV.

The J gene is TRBJ1-2, the V gene TRBV29-1, with 10 bases lining up with TRBD1. V lost 2 bases, J lost 5 bases, and 5 bases stayed unmatched. Germline V gene sequence: CDR1 SQVTM, CDR2 ANQGSEA. This CDR3 is built from 14 residues. CDR3 DNA: TGCAGCGTTGAATTCCGGGACAGGGGTTATGGCTACACCTTC. As protein: CSVEFRDRGYGYTF.